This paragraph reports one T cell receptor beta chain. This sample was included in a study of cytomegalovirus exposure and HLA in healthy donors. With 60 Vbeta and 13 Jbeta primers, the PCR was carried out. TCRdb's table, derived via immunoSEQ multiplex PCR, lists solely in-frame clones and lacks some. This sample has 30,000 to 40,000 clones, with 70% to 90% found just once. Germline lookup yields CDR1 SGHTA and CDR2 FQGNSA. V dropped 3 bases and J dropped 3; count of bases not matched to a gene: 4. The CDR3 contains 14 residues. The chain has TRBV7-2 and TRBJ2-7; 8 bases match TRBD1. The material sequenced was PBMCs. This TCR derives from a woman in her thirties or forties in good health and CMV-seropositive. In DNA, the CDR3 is TGTGCCAGCAGCTTCGGACAGGGCCTCTACGAGCAGTACTTC. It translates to CASSFGQGLYEQYF. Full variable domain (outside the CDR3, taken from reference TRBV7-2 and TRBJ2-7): GAGVSQSPSNKVTEKGKDVELRCDPISGHTALYWYRQSLGQGLEFLIYFQGNSAPDKSGLPSDRFSAERTGGSVSTLTIQRTQQEDSAVYLCASSFGQGLYEQYFGPGTRLTVT.